This TCR beta chain was sequenced in a study of T-cell memory formation after mild COVID-19. Whole-study context: Clustering of TCRs was largely donor specific. Findings of the study overall: Clones which contracted sat mainly in CM and EM if CD4+, and in EMRA if CD8+.

TCRdb recomputed calls from the 5' RACE reads with MiXCR, one row per CDR3 protein. The sample comprises about 180,000 distinct CDR3 sequences, more than 15% of which are singletons, and approximately 2% rests with the top ten. Germline V gives CDR1 SGHVS, CDR2 FQNEAQ. Trimming left V 0 bases short and J 11 bases short, with 14 bases between. This CDR3 is 13 amino acids long. With regard to this clonotype: Antigen unknown.

Material: PBMCs or a T cell subset sorted from them (not recorded which). The clonotype was recovered from an adult woman who had mild COVID-19 (a few samples of this study predate the infection). Cell type and time point are not known. This chain connects TRBV7-8 to TRBJ2-7; D is ambiguous. The CDR3 DNA sequence: TGTGCCAGCAGCTTAGCAGGGTGGGTGATCAAGTACTTC. Translation: CASSLAGWVIKYF. The full variable domain, its missing parts supplied by reference TRBV7-8 and TRBJ2-7, is GAGVSQSPRYKVAKRGQDVALRCDPISGHVSLFWYQQALGQGPEFLTYFQNEAQLDKSGLPSDRFFAERPEGSVSTLKIQRTQQEDSAVYLCASSLAGWVIKYFGPGTRLTVT.